What follows are 8 T cell receptor beta chains derived from one specimen sequenced in a study of blood T cell repertoires in COVID-19. Sequencing was performed with immunoSEQ multiplex PCR; in TCRdb, only in-frame clones are kept and a portion is missing. The sample holds under 200,000 clones, about nine tenths seen once. Input material: PBMCs or T cells enriched from blood (not recorded which). These receptor sequences come from a woman between 18 and 29 years old who had recovered from COVID-19.

The CDR3 is CSVVLPGYGYTF. The DNA for the CDR3 is TGCAGCGTAGTTTTGCCAGGGTACGGCTACACCTTC. The V call is TRBV29-1, the J call TRBJ1-2, with D possibly matching TRBD1 (5 bases). V was cut by 6 bases and J by 8 bases, with 16 bases left in between. CDR3 length: 12 amino acids. Germline V gene lookup returns CDR1 SQVTM and CDR2 ANQGSEA.

This clone was observed a single time. The rearrangement links TRBV20-1 to TRBJ2-7; TRBD2 is a possible D gene (6 bases). Trimming removed 3 bases from V and 5 bases from J, with 14 bases in between. The V gene's germline CDR1 is DFQATT and CDR2 SNEGSKA (reference sequence). The CDR3 runs 13 residues. The CDR3 nucleotides read TGCAGTGCTAGTATGGGACTCCCCCACGAGCAGTACTTC. Amino acid sequence: CSASMGLPHEQYF.

The genes are TRBV30 and TRBJ1-3, with no clear D. Germline CDR1 reads GTSNPN; CDR2 reads SVGIG (reference sequence). The CDR3 extends over 13 amino acids. Trimming took 8 bases from V and 0 from J, leaving 11 bases between them. This chain's CDR3 is CAGESSSGNTIYF. The CDR3 nucleotides are TGTGCCGGGGAATCCAGCTCTGGAAACACCATATATTTT.

The chain has TRBV25-1 and TRBJ1-1, with D tentatively TRBD1 (6 bases). From germline, CDR1 is MGHDK and CDR2 SYGVNS. The CDR3 has 14 residues. Between the trimmed V and J ends, which lost 7 bases and 6 bases, there was a span of 18 bases. The CDR3 nucleotides are TGTGCCAGCATCTCTTGGGGGGGCGGCTCTGAAGCTTTCTTT. Amino acid sequence: CASISWGGGSEAFF.

This chain links TRBV28 with TRBJ1-5; D gene unclear. The germline V gene encodes CDR1 MDHEN and CDR2 SYDVKM. There are 17 residues in the CDR3. Trimming shortened V by 1 base and J by 1 base, and 14 bases separated the two germline ends. CDR3 sequence: CASSLSVGLGSNQPQHF. The CDR3 DNA is TGTGCCAGCAGTTTATCGGTAGGACTGGGGAGCAATCAGCCCCAGCATTTT.

This chain joins TRBV4-2 and TRBJ2-5; D not resolved. The germline CDR1 and CDR2 sequences are LGHNA and YNFKEQ. V was clipped by 1 base and J by 7 bases, with 10 bases between them. The CDR3 spans 13 residues. The CDR3 spells CASSQVLEGTQYF. DNA for the CDR3: TGTGCCAGCAGCCAAGTCCTAGAAGGGACCCAGTACTTC.

V gene TRBV3-1 (or the pseudogene TRBV3-2) combines with J gene TRBJ2-1; 7 bases fit TRBD2. Germline V gene sequence: CDR1 LGHDT, CDR2 YNNKEL (reference sequence). There are 15 residues in the CDR3. J lost 14 bases, V lost 0 bases, and 13 bases had no gene match. This CDR3 is CASSQDLRSAGREFF. For the CDR3, the DNA is TGTGCCAGCAGCCAAGATCTCAGGTCGGCGGGGAGGGAGTTCTTC.

The chain couples TRBV5-6 to TRBJ2-4; 7 bases align to TRBD1. The CDR3 is made up of 15 amino acids. Germline CDR1 and CDR2: SGHDT and YYEEEE. The V and J ends lost 4 bases and 2 bases, in that order; junction bases with no gene match: 6. CDR3 in DNA: TGTGCCAGCAGCCCGGTGACAGGGACCAAAAACATTCAGTACTTC. Encoded protein: CASSPVTGTKNIQYF.